Described below is a single T cell receptor (beta chain) sequence and its context. Antigen: not known. TCRdb independently ran MiXCR on the 5' RACE reads; one entry per CDR3 protein. This sample has 200,000 to 300,000 distinct CDR3 sequences; 15% to 20% occur once, and the top ten carry more than 20%. These data originate in a study of T-cell memory formation after mild COVID-19. Whole-study context: Each donor largely had its own TCR clusters.

Study-wide results and caveats: CM and EM subsets held most contracting CD4+ clones; EMRA held CD8+ ones. In pre-infection memory, a portion of responding clones appeared, which suggested that cross-reactive memory joined.

The germline V and J ends were trimmed by 5 bases and 2 bases, with 14 bases remaining between them. Germline V CDR1 and CDR2: SEHNR, FQNEAQ (reference sequence). This CDR3 region has 15 residues. The receptor was derived from a man aged 18-30 years who had mild COVID-19 (a few samples of this study predate the infection). Cell type and time point are not known. The sequenced material came from PBMCs or a T cell subset sorted from them (not recorded which). The genes are TRBV7-9 and TRBJ2-3, with D unresolved. The CDR3 is CASSLTRAPTDTQYF. The CDR3 DNA is TGTGCCAGCAGCCTAACCCGGGCCCCCACAGATACGCAGTATTTT.